A single sample gave rise to the 26 T cell receptor beta chains below, sequenced in a study of early T cells in non-severe SARS-CoV-2 infection. Each CDR3 protein gets one entry after TCRdb re-called the 5' RACE reads with MiXCR. In the table there are 50,000 to 80,000 distinct CDR3 sequences, about 4.9% of which are singletons. The sample was whole blood. Source of these receptors: an adult who was a healthcare worker with PCR-confirmed SARS-CoV-2 infection or an uninfected control (not recorded which).

This clonotype was counted at least ten times. In nucleotides, the CDR3 is TGTGCCAGCAGCCAAAACCACGGGACAGGCACTGAAGCTTTCTTT. Translating gives CASSQNHGTGTEAFF. The chain uses TRBV4-2 and TRBJ1-1; 8 bases match TRBD1. The junction had 6 bases not matched to a gene; V was cut back by 2 bases and J by 4 bases. CDR3 length: 15 residues. The V gene's germline CDR1 is LGHNA and CDR2 YNFKEQ.

The chain uses TRBV2 and TRBJ2-1; 7 bases are a match to TRBD2. This CDR3 region has 15 residues. With V trimmed by 10 bases and J by 2 bases, 11 bases remained unmatched. Germline V gives CDR1 SNHLY, CDR2 FYNNEI. The CDR3 DNA reads TGTGCCAACTCCTGGGGGGGGTCTCCCTACAATGAGCAGTTCTTC. Residues: CANSWGGSPYNEQFF.

This clonotype showed up many times. This sequence joins TRBV11-2 and TRBJ1-1; D is perhaps TRBD1 (5 bases). The CDR3 sequence is 13 residues long. From germline, CDR1 is SGHAT and CDR2 FQNNGV. The ends were cut back, 8 bases at V and 0 bases at J, with 10 bases in the middle. This CDR3 is CASLDTVNTEAFF. The CDR3 region has the DNA TGTGCCAGCCTGGACACGGTGAACACTGAAGCTTTCTTT.

The sample holds many counts of this clonotype. V usage is TRBV6-5 and J usage is TRBJ2-3, with TRBD2 as a possible D gene (6 bases). V was cut by 11 bases and J by 3 bases, with 18 bases left in between. CDR1 and CDR2 (germline): MNHEY, SVGAGI. This CDR3 has 14 amino acids. Here the CDR3 DNA reads TGTGCCGCGGGTGAAACCCGGGGGACAGATACGCAGTATTTT. Translating it yields CAAGETRGTDTQYF.

The chain links TRBV10-3 to TRBJ2-1; 13 nucleotides align to TRBD2. CDR1 is ENHRY, CDR2 SYGVKD, per germline. After removal of 8 bases from V and 10 bases from J, the junction contained 11 bases not matched to a gene. The CDR3 contains 15 residues. This chain's CDR3 is CAIGSGTSGIDEQFF. CDR3 nucleotides: TGTGCCATCGGATCCGGGACTAGCGGGATAGACGAGCAGTTCTTC.

This clonotype was seen many times. V gene TRBV30 combines with J gene TRBJ1-1; TRBD1 aligns across 7 bases. V trimming: 3 bases; J trimming: 4 bases; junction bases outside the gene matches: 8. The CDR3 has 14 amino acids. Germline V CDR1 and CDR2: GTSNPN, SVGIG (reference sequence). As DNA, the CDR3 is TGTGCCTGGAGCTCCCGCAGGGGGGGCACTGAAGCTTTCTTT. Residues: CAWSSRRGGTEAFF.

Ten or more counts support this clonotype. The chain employs TRBV20-1 and TRBJ2-7, with 11 bases identical to TRBD2. J lost 4 bases, V lost 6 bases, and 5 bases had no gene match. Germline assignment: CDR1 DFQATT and CDR2 SNEGSKA (reference sequence). CDR3 length equals 13 residues. The DNA of the CDR3 is TGCAGTGCGGCGGGGACTAGCGGATACGAGCAGTACTTC. It is translated as CSAAGTSGYEQYF.

V and J are TRBV6-2 or TRBV6-3 and TRBJ2-3; the D is unclear. This CDR3 has 14 amino acids. Germline lookup yields CDR1 MNHEY and CDR2 SVGEGT. Trimming shortened V by 6 bases and J by 4 bases, and 14 bases separated the two germline ends. As DNA, the CDR3 is TGTGCCAGCAGGCCCGTATACGTCGCAGATACGCAGTATTTT. This translates into CASRPVYVADTQYF.

This clonotype has a count of ten or more. The chain links TRBV29-1 to TRBJ2-1, with TRBD2 identical over 7 bases. The CDR3 sequence is 14 residues long. V shed 3 bases, J shed 4 bases, and the junction held 6 bases outside the gene matches. CDR1 is SQVTM and CDR2 is ANQGSEA in the germline V gene. CDR3 bases: TGCAGCGTTGATTCTTCGGGGGGTTACAATGAGCAGTTCTTC. This sequence encodes CSVDSSGGYNEQFF.

In this sample, this clonotype turned up a few times. This rearrangement joins TRBV20-1 to TRBJ2-2; TRBD2 matches 11 bases. Trimming cost V 6 bases and J 4 bases; bases outside gene matches: 7. The CDR3 consists of 15 residues. Germline CDR1 DFQATT, CDR2 SNEGSKA (reference sequence). The CDR3: CSATLAGDSTGELFF. CDR3 coding DNA: TGCAGTGCCACACTAGCGGGGGATTCCACCGGGGAGCTGTTTTTT.

This clonotype was detected many times. V usage is TRBV10-3 and J usage is TRBJ2-6, with D possibly being TRBD1 or TRBD2 (5 bases each). Between the trimmed V and J ends, which lost 3 bases and 1 base, there was a span of 19 bases. Germline V lookup: CDR1 ENHRY, CDR2 SYGVKD. The length of the CDR3 is 19 residues. The CDR3 region has the DNA TGTGCCATCAGTGACTGGGGGTCAAAAACGTCGTCTGGGGCCAACGTCCTGACTTTC. Protein product: CAISDWGSKTSSGANVLTF.

The CDR3 is CASSFRGLYGYTF. The CDR3, as DNA: TGTGCCAGCAGCTTCCGGGGACTCTATGGCTACACCTTC. The chain joins TRBV7-9 to TRBJ1-2, with a weak D call TRBD1 (5 bases). The ends were cut back, 3 bases at V and 4 bases at J, with 9 bases in the middle. This CDR3 has 13 residues. Germline CDR1 SEHNR, CDR2 FQNEAQ (reference sequence).

This clonotype was detected many times. V gene TRBV18 combines with J gene TRBJ1-1, with D perhaps TRBD1 (6 bases). Germline assignment: CDR1 KGHSH and CDR2 LQKENI. V gave up 4 bases and J gave up 1 base, with 13 bases separating them. The CDR3 consists of 15 residues. The CDR3 here is CASSLGAGENTEAFF. The CDR3 DNA sequence: TGTGCCAGCTCACTGGGGGCAGGGGAGAACACTGAAGCTTTCTTT.

The chain is built from TRBV7-9 and TRBJ1-2; possible D gene TRBD1, 6 bases. The length of the CDR3 is 14 residues. The germline CDR1 and CDR2 sequences are SEHNR and FQNEAQ (reference sequence). V gave up 2 bases and J gave up 5 bases, with 12 bases separating them. CDR3: CASSLSTGHYGYTF. CDR3 in DNA: TGTGCCAGCAGCTTATCCACAGGGCATTATGGCTACACCTTC.

This clonotype was seen many times. The V gene is TRBV5-1, the J gene TRBJ1-3; no clear D. The CDR3 totals 14 residues. V dropped 4 bases and J dropped 4 bases, with 12 bases sitting between them. CDR1 and CDR2 from the germline V gene are SGHRS and YFSETQ. The CDR3 sequence is CASSDWTSGNTIYF. The CDR3 bases are TGCGCCAGCAGCGATTGGACCTCCGGAAACACCATATATTTT.

This clonotype was counted many times. This chain uses TRBV7-8 with TRBJ2-1; tentatively, D is TRBD1 (5 bases). V was shortened by 1 base and J by 2 bases, with 9 bases between the two germline ends. CDR3 length equals 15 residues. Germline V gene data show CDR1 as SGHVS and CDR2 as FQNEAQ. The CDR3: CASSLVQATYNEQFF. The DNA of the CDR3 is TGTGCCAGCAGCTTAGTACAGGCGACCTACAATGAGCAGTTCTTC. The full variable domain, in which reference TRBV7-8 and TRBJ2-1 provide the parts outside the CDR3, is GAGVSQSPRYKVAKRGQDVALRCDPISGHVSLFWYQQALGQGPEFLTYFQNEAQLDKSGLPSDRFFAERPEGSVSTLKIQRTQQEDSAVYLCASSLVQATYNEQFFGPGTRLTVL.

This clonotype was counted many times. This chain joins TRBV7-6 and TRBJ2-7; TRBD2 might be the D (5 bases). V lost 1 base and J 0 bases, leaving 7 bases between the germline ends. CDR1 and CDR2 from the germline V gene are SGHVS and FNYEAQ. This CDR3 is 14 amino acids long. Written as DNA, the CDR3 is TGTGCCAGCAGCTTAGGGGAGAACTCCTACGAGCAGTACTTC. Amino acid sequence: CASSLGENSYEQYF.

This clonotype was found many times. A read error may account for a junction end that differs from germline. The chain has TRBV2 and TRBJ2-4; 7 positions agree with TRBD1. CDR3 length equals 13 residues. Germline V CDR1 and CDR2: SNHLY, FYNNEI. The CDR3 sequence: CASGWDSQTHRNF. The DNA for the CDR3 is TGTGCCAGCGGATGGGACAGCCAAACCCATAGGAACTTC.

In this sample, this clonotype turned up many times. This chain connects TRBV12-3 or TRBV12-4 to TRBJ1-1; a possible D gene is TRBD1 (5 bases). The length of the CDR3 is 15 residues. The ends were cut back, 5 bases at V and 0 bases at J, with 13 bases in the middle. The CDR3 bases are TGTGCCAGCAGTACCCGGATCAGGGTGAACACTGAAGCTTTCTTT. Amino acid sequence: CASSTRIRVNTEAFF.

A few counts support this clonotype. The chain recombines TRBV5-1 with TRBJ1-6, with D tentatively TRBD1 (6 bases). The germline gives CDR1 SGHRS, CDR2 YFSETQ. The germline V and J ends were trimmed by 8 bases and 8 bases, with 17 bases remaining between them. The CDR3 length is 14 residues. CDR3 DNA sequence: TGCGCCAGTTCGCTGACAGGCGGCTATTCACCCCTCCACTTT. Amino acid sequence: CASSLTGGYSPLHF.

This clonotype was observed at least ten times. The V call is TRBV9, the J call TRBJ1-1, with TRBD1 matching over 9 bases. CDR3 length equals 16 residues. Unmatched junction bases numbered 3, after V lost 0 bases and J lost 0 bases. Germline assignment: CDR1 SGDLS and CDR2 YYNGEE. DNA of the CDR3: TGTGCCAGCAGCGTAGCACAGGGGGCCATGAACACTGAAGCTTTCTTT. Amino acid sequence: CASSVAQGAMNTEAFF.

Many counts were recorded for this clonotype. V is TRBV7-9 and J is TRBJ2-7; 12 positions match TRBD2. The CDR3 has 15 amino acids. With V trimmed by 3 bases and J by 4 bases, 4 bases remained unmatched. The germline V gene encodes CDR1 SEHNR and CDR2 FQNEAQ (reference sequence). The CDR3 DNA sequence: TGTGCCAGCAGCTTTTCGACTAGCGGGAGTTACGAGCAGTACTTC. Protein product: CASSFSTSGSYEQYF.

Only a few counts were recorded for this clonotype. The J gene is TRBJ1-1, the V gene TRBV3-1, with 8 bases fitting TRBD1. The length of the CDR3 is 13 residues. With 4 bases clipped from V and 7 bases from J, the junction kept 5 bases outside the gene matches. CDR1 is LGHDT and CDR2 is YNNKEL in the germline V gene (reference sequence). Here the CDR3 DNA reads TGTGCCAGCAGCCGGACAGGGCGGGATGAAGCTTTCTTT. This codes for CASSRTGRDEAFF.

This clonotype was recorded at least ten times. CDR3 sequence: CASSLVLGSSYEQYF. CDR3 DNA: TGTGCCAGCAGCTTAGTGTTGGGCAGTTCCTACGAGCAGTACTTC. The chain joins TRBV7-8 to TRBJ2-7; D gene ambiguous. Between the trimmed V and J ends, which lost 1 base and 1 base, there was a span of 11 bases. Germline V gene data show CDR1 as SGHVS and CDR2 as FQNEAQ. The CDR3 loop spans 15 amino acids.

There are many counts of this clonotype. The chain joins TRBV10-3 to TRBJ1-4, with TRBD1 as a possible D gene (6 bases). V was cut by 2 bases and J by 2 bases, with 12 bases left in between. Germline V CDR1 and CDR2: ENHRY, SYGVKD. This CDR3 contains 16 residues. The CDR3 sequence: CAISEGRGATNEKLFF. The CDR3, as DNA: TGTGCCATCAGTGAGGGCAGGGGAGCGACTAATGAAAAACTGTTTTTT.

V gene TRBV5-5 combines with J gene TRBJ2-2; D gene uncertain. The ends were cut back, 2 bases at V and 4 bases at J, with 9 bases in the middle. Germline V lookup: CDR1 SGHKS, CDR2 YYEKEE (reference sequence). The CDR3 covers 14 residues. Here the CDR3 DNA reads TGTGCCAGCAGCTTACAGTGGGGCACCGGGGAGCTGTTTTTT. It encodes CASSLQWGTGELFF.